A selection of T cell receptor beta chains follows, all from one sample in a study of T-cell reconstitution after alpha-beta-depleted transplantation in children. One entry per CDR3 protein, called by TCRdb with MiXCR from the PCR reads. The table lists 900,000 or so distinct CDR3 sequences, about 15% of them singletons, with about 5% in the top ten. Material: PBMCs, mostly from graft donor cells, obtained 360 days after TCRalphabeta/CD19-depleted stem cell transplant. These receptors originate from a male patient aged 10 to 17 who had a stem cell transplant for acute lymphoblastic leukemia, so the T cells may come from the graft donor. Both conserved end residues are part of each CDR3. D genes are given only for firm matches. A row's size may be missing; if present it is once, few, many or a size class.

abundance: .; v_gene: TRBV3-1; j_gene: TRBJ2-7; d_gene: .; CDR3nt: TGTGCCAGCGGCCCTTATACCAGAAGCTCCTACGAGCAGTACTTC; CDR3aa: CASGPYTRSSYEQYF
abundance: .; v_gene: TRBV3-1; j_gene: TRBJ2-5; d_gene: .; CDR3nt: TGTGCCAGCAGCCAAGTACCAGGGTATGGGGGAGAGACCCAGTACTTC; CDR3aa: CASSQVPGYGGETQYF
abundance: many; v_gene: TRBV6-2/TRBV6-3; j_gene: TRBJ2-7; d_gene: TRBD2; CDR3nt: TGTGCCAGCAGTTGGGGGACTAGCGGGTACGAGCAGTACTTC; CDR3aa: CASSWGTSGYEQYF
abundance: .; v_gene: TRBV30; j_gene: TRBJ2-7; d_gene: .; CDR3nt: TGTGCCTCCCGGGTGGAAGGTTTGCGCTACGAGCAGTACTTC; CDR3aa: CASRVEGLRYEQYF
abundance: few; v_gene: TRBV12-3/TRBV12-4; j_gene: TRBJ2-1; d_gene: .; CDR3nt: TGTGCCAGCAGTTTATCGGCGGAAAGGTTCTTC; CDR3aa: CASSLSAERFF
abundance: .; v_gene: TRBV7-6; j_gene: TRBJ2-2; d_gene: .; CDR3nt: TGTGCCAGCAGCTCTCTTTGGGGTCCCAGCACCGGGGAGCTGTTTTTT; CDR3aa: CASSSLWGPSTGELFF
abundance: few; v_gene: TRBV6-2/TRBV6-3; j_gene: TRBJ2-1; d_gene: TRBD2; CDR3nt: TGTGCCAGCAGTCGCGGCGGGGCGGGACTAGCCTCGGGCTCCTACAATGAGCAGTTCTTC; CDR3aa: CASSRGGAGLASGSYNEQFF
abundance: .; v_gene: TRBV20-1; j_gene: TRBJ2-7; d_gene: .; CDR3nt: TGCAGTGCTCCCGATCCCCGGCAACAGTACTTC; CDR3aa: CSAPDPRQQYF
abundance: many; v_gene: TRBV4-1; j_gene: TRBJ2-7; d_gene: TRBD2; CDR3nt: TGCGCCAGCAGCCAAGGGCGGGGGGGATCCTACGAGCAGTACTTC; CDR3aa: CASSQGRGGSYEQYF
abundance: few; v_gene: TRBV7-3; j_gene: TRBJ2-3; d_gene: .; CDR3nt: TGTGCCAGCAGCTTCCGCTCGGCAAGCACAGATACGCAGTATTTT; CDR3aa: CASSFRSASTDTQYF
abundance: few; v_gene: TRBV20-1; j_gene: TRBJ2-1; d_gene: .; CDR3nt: TGCAGTGCTAGGCCGCGTAAGCCCCCCTACAATGAGCAGTTCTTC; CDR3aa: CSARPRKPPYNEQFF
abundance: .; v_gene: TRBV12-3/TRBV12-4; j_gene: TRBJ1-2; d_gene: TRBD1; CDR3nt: TGTGCCAGCAGTTTCCCCGGGACAGGGGGCGATGGCTACACCTTC; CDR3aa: CASSFPGTGGDGYTF
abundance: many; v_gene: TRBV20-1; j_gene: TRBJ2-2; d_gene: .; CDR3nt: TGCAGTGCTAGGCGGGACAATCAGAACACCGGGGAGCTGTTTTTT; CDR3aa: CSARRDNQNTGELFF
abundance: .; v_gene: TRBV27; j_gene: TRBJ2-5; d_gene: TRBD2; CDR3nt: TGTGCCAGCAGCTTCATGGGGGGGGAGACCCAGTACTTC; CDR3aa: CASSFMGGETQYF
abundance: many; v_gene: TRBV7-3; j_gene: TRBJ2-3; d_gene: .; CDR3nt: TGTGCCAGCAGCTTAATGGGGACGGTCACAGATACGCAGTATTTT; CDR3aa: CASSLMGTVTDTQYF
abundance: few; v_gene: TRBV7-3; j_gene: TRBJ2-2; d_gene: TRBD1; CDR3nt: TGTGCCAGCAGCGACAGGGGCCCCACCGGGGAGCTGTTTTTT; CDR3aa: CASSDRGPTGELFF